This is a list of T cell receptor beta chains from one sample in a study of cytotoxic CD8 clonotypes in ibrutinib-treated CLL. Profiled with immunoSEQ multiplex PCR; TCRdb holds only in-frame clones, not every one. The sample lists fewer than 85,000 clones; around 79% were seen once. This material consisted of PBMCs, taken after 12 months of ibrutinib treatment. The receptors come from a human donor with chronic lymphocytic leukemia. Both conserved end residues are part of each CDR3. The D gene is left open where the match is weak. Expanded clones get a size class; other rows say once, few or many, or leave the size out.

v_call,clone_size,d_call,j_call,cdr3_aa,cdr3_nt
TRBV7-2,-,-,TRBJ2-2,CASSLAWAGELFF,TGTGCCAGCAGCTTAGCCTGGGCCGGGGAGCTGTTTTTT
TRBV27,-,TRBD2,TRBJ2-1,CASGAGGPANEQFF,TGTGCCAGCGGCGCGGGAGGGCCGGCGAATGAGCAGTTCTTC
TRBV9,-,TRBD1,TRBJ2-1,CASSLGDSPRGQFF,TGTGCCAGCAGCCTCGGGGACAGCCCCCGAGGGCAGTTCTTC
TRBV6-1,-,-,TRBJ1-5,CASTPGPNQPQHF,TGTGCCAGCACCCCCGGGCCCAATCAGCCCCAGCATTTT
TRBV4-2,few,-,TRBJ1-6,CASSQASGGPNSPLHF,TGTGCCAGCAGCCAAGCGTCGGGCGGCCCGAATTCACCCCTCCACTTT
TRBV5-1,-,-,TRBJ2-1,CASQPVGGPRGEQFF,TGCGCCAGCCAGCCCGTTGGCGGGCCCCGGGGGGAGCAGTTCTTC
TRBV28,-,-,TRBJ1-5,CASSLRPRSNQPQHF,TGTGCCAGCAGTTTGCGACCGAGGAGCAATCAGCCCCAGCATTTT
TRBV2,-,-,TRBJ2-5,CASTATQETQYF,TGTGCCAGCACGGCGACCCAAGAGACCCAGTACTTC
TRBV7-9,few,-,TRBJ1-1,CASSLAGATEAFF,TGTGCCAGCAGCTTAGCAGGGGCCACTGAAGCTTTCTTT
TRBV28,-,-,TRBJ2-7,CASSFPFRAQYF,TGTGCCAGCAGTTTCCCCTTTAGGGCGCAGTACTTC
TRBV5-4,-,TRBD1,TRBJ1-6,CASSRRRGQGKSSYNSPLHF,TGTGCCAGCAGCCGGCGCCGGGGACAGGGAAAGAGCTCCTATAATTCACCCCTCCACTTT
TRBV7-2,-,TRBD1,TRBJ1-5,CASSLGQGMQPQHF,TGTGCCAGCAGCTTAGGACAGGGGATGCAGCCCCAGCATTTT
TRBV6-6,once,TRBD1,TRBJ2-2,CASSSPTGQLTGELFF,TGTGCCAGCAGTTCTCCGACAGGGCAACTCACCGGGGAGCTGTTTTTT
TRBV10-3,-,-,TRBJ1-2,CAISGDLYGYTF,TGTGCCATCAGTGGAGACCTATATGGCTACACCTTC
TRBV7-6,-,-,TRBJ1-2,CASSPDGGVGYTF,TGTGCCAGCAGCCCAGACGGGGGGGTTGGCTACACCTTC
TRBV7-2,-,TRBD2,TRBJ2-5,CASSLVRLAGAKETQYF,TGTGCCAGCAGCTTAGTCCGGCTAGCGGGAGCCAAAGAGACCCAGTACTTC
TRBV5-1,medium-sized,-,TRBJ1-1,CASSLALGVDTEAFF,TGCGCCAGCAGCTTGGCCCTGGGGGTGGACACTGAAGCTTTCTTT
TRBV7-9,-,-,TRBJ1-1,CASSGGPPTEAFF,TGTGCCAGCAGCGGAGGGCCCCCCACTGAAGCTTTCTTT
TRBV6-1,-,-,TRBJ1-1,CASRSGSLRVF,TGTGCCAGCAGGTCAGGTTCCCTGAGGGTCTTT
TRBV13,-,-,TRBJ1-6,CASSHSPRENPPLHF,TGTGCCAGCAGTCATTCGCCACGGGAAAATCCACCCCTCCACTTT
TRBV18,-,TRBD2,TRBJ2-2,CASSPPGLAGRGELFF,TGTGCCAGCTCACCACCGGGACTAGCTGGAAGAGGGGAGCTGTTTTTT
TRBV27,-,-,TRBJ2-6,CASSLVGQGLPGANVLTF,TGTGCCAGCAGTTTGGTAGGTCAGGGGCTGCCGGGGGCCAACGTCCTGACTTTC
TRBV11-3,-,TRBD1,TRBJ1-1,CASSPGQGWRNTEAFF,TGTGCCAGCAGCCCCGGACAGGGATGGAGGAACACTGAAGCTTTCTTT
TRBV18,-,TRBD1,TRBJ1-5,CASSPQGEAQPQHF,TGTGCCAGCTCACCGCAGGGGGAAGCACAGCCCCAGCATTTT
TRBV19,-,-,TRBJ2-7,CASSHQIADTYEQYF,TGTGCCAGTAGTCACCAGATAGCGGATACCTACGAGCAGTACTTC
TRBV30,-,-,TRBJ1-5,CAWSPGGNQPQHF,TGTGCCTGGAGCCCCGGGGGCAATCAGCCCCAGCATTTT
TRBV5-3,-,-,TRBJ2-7,CARSLRESYEQYF,TGTGCCAGAAGCCTGAGGGAATCCTACGAGCAGTACTTC
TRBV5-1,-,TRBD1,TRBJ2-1,CASSTDRVDSNEQFF,TGCGCCAGCAGCACTGACAGGGTAGATAGTAATGAGCAGTTCTTC
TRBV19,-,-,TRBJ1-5,CASSIGPDGAQPQHF,TGTGCCAGTAGTATCGGCCCGGACGGGGCTCAGCCCCAGCATTTT
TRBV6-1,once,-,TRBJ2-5,CASSEAGAGVKTQYF,TGTGCCAGCAGTGAAGCGGGGGCGGGAGTCAAGACCCAGTACTTC
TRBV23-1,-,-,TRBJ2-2,CASSRPLPDWVRPNTGELFF,TGCGCCAGCAGTCGCCCCCTTCCCGATTGGGTCCGCCCCAACACCGGGGAGCTGTTTTTT
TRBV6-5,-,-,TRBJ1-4,CASSPTAYNEKLFF,TGTGCCAGCAGTCCGACAGCTTATAATGAAAAACTGTTTTTT
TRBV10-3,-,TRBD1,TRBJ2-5,CAISEPDRGQETQYF,TGTGCCATCAGTGAGCCGGACAGGGGGCAAGAGACCCAGTACTTC
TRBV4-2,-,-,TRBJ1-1,CASSQQDSNTEAFF,TGTGCCAGCAGCCAACAGGACAGCAACACTGAAGCTTTCTTT
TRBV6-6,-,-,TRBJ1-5,CASSYGDPGQPQHF,TGTGCCAGCAGTTACGGGGACCCGGGCCAGCCCCAGCATTTT
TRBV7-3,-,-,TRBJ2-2,CASSLPPNTGELFF,TGTGCCAGCAGCTTACCCCCGAACACCGGGGAGCTGTTTTTT
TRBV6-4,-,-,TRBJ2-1,CATWGVADNEQFF,TGTGCCACATGGGGGGTAGCGGACAATGAGCAGTTCTTC
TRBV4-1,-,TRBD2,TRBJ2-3,CASQTSGGTDTQYF,TGCGCCAGCCAAACTAGCGGGGGCACAGATACGCAGTATTTT
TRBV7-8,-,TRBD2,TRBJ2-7,CASSPPGLAGLEQYF,TGTGCCAGCAGCCCCCCGGGACTAGCGGGTCTTGAGCAGTACTTC
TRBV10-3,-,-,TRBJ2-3,CAISEGSPLGQYF,TGTGCCATCAGTGAGGGCTCCCCTCTCGGGCAGTATTTT
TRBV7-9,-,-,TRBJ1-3,CASSLMVGNTIYF,TGTGCCAGCAGCCTCATGGTTGGAAACACCATATATTTT
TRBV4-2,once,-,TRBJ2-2,CASSPRASNTGELFF,TGTGCCAGCAGCCCCAGGGCCTCGAACACCGGGGAGCTGTTTTTT
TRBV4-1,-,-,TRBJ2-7,CASSQEKGIPYEQYF,TGCGCCAGCAGCCAAGAGAAAGGTATCCCCTACGAGCAGTACTTC
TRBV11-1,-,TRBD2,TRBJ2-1,CASSLGLAGYYYNEQFF,TGTGCCAGCAGCCTCGGACTAGCGGGTTACTACTACAATGAGCAGTTCTTC
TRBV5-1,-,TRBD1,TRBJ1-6,CASTPGQSNSPLHF,TGCGCCAGCACCCCGGGACAGTCTAATTCACCCCTCCACTTT
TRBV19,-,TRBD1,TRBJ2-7,CASSSRTGPYEQYF,TGTGCCAGTAGTTCCCGGACAGGGCCCTACGAGCAGTACTTC
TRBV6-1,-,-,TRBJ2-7,CASSEGYEQYF,TGTGCCAGCAGTGAAGGGTACGAGCAGTACTTC
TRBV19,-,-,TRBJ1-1,CASSRQANTEAFF,TGTGCCAGTAGCCGACAGGCGAACACTGAAGCTTTCTTT
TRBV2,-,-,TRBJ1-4,CASGGTDNEKLFF,TGTGCCAGCGGCGGGACGGACAATGAAAAACTGTTTTTT
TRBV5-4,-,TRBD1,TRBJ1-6,CASSQGQVGDSPLHF,TGTGCCAGCAGCCAAGGACAGGTCGGAGATTCACCCCTCCACTTT
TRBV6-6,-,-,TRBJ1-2,CASTRGVGGSAGYTF,TGTGCCAGCACGCGAGGGGTGGGGGGATCGGCTGGCTACACCTTC
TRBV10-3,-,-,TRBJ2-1,CAIRTQGPLYNEQFF,TGTGCCATCAGAACGCAGGGGCCACTTTACAATGAGCAGTTCTTC
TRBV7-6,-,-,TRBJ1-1,CASSPSRDRFAEAFF,TGTGCCAGCAGCCCCTCCCGGGACCGTTTCGCTGAAGCTTTCTTT